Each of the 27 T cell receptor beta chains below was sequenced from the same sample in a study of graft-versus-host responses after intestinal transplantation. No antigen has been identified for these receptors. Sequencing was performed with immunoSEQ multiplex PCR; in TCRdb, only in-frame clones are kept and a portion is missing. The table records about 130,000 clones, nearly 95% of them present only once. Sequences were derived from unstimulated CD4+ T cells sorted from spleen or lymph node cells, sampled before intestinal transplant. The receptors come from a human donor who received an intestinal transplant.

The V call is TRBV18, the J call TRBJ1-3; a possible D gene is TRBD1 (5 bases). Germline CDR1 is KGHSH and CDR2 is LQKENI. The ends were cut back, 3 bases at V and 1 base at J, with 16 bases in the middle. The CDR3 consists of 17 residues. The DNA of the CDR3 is TGTGCCAGCTCACCGATACGGGACGGGGGATCTGGAAACACCATATATTTT. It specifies CASSPIRDGGSGNTIYF.

The CDR3 coding sequence is TGTGCCAGCAGTTCAGAAGGGGACACTGAAGCTTTCTTT. As protein: CASSSEGDTEAFF. V and J are TRBV6-4 and TRBJ1-1; a possible D gene is TRBD1 (5 bases). The CDR3 totals 13 residues. Germline V gene data show CDR1 as MRHNA and CDR2 as SNTAGT. Trimming stripped 5 bases from V and 3 bases from J, with 10 bases between.

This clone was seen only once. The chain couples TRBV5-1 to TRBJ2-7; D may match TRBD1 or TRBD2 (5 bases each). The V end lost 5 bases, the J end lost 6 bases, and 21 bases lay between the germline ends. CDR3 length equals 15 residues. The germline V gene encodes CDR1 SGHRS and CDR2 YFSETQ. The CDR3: CASSSGTDPGVEQYF. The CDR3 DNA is TGCGCCAGCAGTTCCGGGACGGATCCCGGGGTCGAGCAGTACTTC.

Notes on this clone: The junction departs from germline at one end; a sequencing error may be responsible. CDR3 region: CASEAPAF. The CDR3 DNA reads TGTGCTAGTGAGGCTCCGGCTTTT. The chain is built from TRBV12-5 and TRBJ1-5; D not certain. This CDR3 is built from 8 residues. The germline CDR1 and CDR2 sequences are LGHNT and FRNRAP.

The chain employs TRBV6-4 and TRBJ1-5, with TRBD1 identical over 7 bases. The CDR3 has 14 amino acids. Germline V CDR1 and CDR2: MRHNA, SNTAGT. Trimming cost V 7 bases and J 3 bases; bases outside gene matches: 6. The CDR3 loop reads CASMRDRPNQPQHF. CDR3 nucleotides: TGTGCCAGCATGAGGGACAGACCCAATCAGCCCCAGCATTTT.

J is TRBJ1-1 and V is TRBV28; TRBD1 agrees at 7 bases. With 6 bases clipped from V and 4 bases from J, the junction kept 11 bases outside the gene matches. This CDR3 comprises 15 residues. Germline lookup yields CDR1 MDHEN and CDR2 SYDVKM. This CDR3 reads CASSYHQGDGTEAFF. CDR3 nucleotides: TGTGCCAGCAGCTACCATCAGGGGGACGGCACTGAAGCTTTCTTT.

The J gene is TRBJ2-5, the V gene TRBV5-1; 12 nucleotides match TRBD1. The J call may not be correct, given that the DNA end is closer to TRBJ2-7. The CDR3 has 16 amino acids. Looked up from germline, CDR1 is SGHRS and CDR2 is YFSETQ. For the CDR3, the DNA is TGCGCCAGCTCCATCCACGCCGGGACAGGGGGCGACGAGCAGTACTTC. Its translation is CASSIHAGTGGDEQYF.

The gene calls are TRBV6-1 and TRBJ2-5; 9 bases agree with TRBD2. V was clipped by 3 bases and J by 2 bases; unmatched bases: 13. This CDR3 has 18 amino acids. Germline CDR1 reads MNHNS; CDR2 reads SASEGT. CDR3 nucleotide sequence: TGTGCCAGCAGTGACCGCAAAACACATACTAGCGGGCAAGAGACCCAGTACTTC. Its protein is CASSDRKTHTSGQETQYF.

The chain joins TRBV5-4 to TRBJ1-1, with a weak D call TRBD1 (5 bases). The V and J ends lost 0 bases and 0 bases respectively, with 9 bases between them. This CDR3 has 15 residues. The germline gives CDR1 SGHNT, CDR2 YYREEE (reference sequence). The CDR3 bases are TGTGCCAGCAGCTTGGTAGCAGGGATGAACACTGAAGCTTTCTTT. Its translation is CASSLVAGMNTEAFF. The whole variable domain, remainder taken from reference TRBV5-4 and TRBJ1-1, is ETGVTQSPTHLIKTRGQQVTLRCSSQSGHNTVSWYQQALGQGPQFIFQYYREEENGRGNFPPRFSGLQFPNYSSELNVNALELDDSALYLCASSLVAGMNTEAFFGQGTRLTVV.

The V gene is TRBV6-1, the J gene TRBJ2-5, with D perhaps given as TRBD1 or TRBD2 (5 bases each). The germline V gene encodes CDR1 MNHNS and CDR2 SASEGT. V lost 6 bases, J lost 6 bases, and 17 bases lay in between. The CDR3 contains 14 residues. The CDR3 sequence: CASSFRGRAQTQYF. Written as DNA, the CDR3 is TGTGCCAGCAGCTTCCGGGGCAGGGCCCAGACCCAGTACTTC.

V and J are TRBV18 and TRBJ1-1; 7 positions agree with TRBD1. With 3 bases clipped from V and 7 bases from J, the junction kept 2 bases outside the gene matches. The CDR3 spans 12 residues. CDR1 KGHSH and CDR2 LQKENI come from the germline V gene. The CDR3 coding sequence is TGTGCCAGCTCACCTGACAGGGATGAAGCTTTCTTT. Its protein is CASSPDRDEAFF. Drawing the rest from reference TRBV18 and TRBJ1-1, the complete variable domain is NAGVMQNPRHLVRRRGQEARLRCSPMKGHSHVYWYRQLPEEGLKFMVYLQKENIIDESGMPKERFSAEFPKEGPSILRIQQVVRGDSAAYFCASSPDRDEAFFGQGTRLTVV.

The CDR3 sequence: CASSLEGGNEQFF. As DNA, the CDR3 is TGTGCCAGCAGCTTAGAGGGGGGGAATGAGCAGTTCTTC. The genes are TRBV7-9 and TRBJ2-1; TRBD2 might be the D (7 bases). This CDR3 has 13 amino acids. From germline, CDR1 is SEHNR and CDR2 FQNEAQ (reference sequence). V was cut by 1 base and J by 7 bases, with 8 bases left in between. Full variable domain (rest looked up from reference TRBV7-9 and TRBJ2-1): DTGVSQNPRHKITKRGQNVTFRCDPISEHNRLYWYRQTLGQGPEFLTYFQNEAQLEKSRLLSDRFSAERPKGSFSTLEIQRTEQGDSAMYLCASSLEGGNEQFFGPGTRLTVL.

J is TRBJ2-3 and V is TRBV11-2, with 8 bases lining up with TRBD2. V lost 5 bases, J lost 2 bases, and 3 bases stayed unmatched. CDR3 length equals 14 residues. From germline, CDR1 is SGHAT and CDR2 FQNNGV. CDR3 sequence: CASSQAGVTDTQYF. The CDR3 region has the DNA TGTGCCAGCAGCCAAGCGGGAGTCACAGATACGCAGTATTTT.

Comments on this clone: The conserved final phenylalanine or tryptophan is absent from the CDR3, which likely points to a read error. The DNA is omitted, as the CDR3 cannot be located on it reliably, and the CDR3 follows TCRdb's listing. The CDR3 spells CASSLLGQGAFI. The chain carries TRBV28 and TRBJ1-2; the table assigns TRBD1, which was not confirmed against the DNA. The CDR3 is 12 amino acids in total, end residues counted. Germline assignment: CDR1 MDHEN and CDR2 SYDVKM.

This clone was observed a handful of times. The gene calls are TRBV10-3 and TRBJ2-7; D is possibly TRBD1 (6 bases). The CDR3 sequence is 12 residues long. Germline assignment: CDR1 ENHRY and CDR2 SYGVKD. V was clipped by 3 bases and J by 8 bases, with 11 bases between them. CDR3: CAISDNGGKQYF. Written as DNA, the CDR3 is TGTGCCATCAGTGATAATGGGGGCAAGCAGTACTTC.

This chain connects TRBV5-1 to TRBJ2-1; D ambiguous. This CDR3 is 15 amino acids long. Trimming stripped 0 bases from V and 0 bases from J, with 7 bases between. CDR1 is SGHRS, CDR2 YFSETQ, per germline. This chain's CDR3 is CASSLEPSSYNEQFF. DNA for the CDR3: TGCGCCAGCAGCTTGGAACCGAGCTCCTACAATGAGCAGTTCTTC.

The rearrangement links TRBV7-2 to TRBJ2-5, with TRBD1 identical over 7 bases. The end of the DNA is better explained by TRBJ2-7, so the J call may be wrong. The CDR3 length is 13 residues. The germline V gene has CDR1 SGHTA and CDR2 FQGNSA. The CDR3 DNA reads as TGTGCCAGCAGCTGGGACAGAGTCTACGAGCAGTACTTC. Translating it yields CASSWDRVYEQYF.

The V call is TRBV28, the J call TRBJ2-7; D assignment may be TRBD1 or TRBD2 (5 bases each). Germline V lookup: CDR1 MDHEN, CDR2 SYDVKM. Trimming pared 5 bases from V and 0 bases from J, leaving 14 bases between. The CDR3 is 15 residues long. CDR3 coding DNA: TGTGCCAGCAGTCTACCGGGACCCAGCTCCTACGAGCAGTACTTC. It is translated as CASSLPGPSSYEQYF.

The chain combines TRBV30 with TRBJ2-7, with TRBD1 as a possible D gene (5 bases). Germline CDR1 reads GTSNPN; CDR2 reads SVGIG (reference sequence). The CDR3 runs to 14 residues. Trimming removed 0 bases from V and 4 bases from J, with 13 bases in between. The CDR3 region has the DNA TGTGCCTGGAGTGTCGGGCAGGGCTGGTACGAGCAGTACTTC. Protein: CAWSVGQGWYEQYF.

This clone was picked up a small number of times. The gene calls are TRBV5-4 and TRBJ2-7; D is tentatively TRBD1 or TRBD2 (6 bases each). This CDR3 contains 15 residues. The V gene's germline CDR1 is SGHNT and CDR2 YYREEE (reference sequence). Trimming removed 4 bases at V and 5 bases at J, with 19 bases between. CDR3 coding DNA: TGTGCCAGCAGCCTCGGGAGTAGGGCAGGGGACGAGCAGTACTTC. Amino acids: CASSLGSRAGDEQYF.

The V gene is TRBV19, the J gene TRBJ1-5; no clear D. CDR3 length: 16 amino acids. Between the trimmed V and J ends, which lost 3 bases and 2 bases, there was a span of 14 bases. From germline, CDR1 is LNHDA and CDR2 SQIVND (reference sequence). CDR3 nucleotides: TGTGCCAGTAGTATTCGCTCGGGTCGCGGCAATCAGCCCCAGCATTTT. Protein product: CASSIRSGRGNQPQHF.

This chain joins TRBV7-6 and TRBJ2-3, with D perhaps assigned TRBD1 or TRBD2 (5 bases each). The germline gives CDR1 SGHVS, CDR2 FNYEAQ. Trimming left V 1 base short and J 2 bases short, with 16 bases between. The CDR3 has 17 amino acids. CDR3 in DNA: TGTGCCAGCAGCTTAGTAGTTGTCGGGGCTCCCACAGATACGCAGTATTTT. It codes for CASSLVVVGAPTDTQYF. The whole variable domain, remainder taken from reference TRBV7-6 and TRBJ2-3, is GAGVSQSPRYKVTKRGQDVALRCDPISGHVSLYWYRQALGQGPEFLTYFNYEAQQDKSGLPNDRFSAERPEGSISTLTIQRTEQRDSAMYRCASSLVVVGAPTDTQYFGPGTRLTVL.

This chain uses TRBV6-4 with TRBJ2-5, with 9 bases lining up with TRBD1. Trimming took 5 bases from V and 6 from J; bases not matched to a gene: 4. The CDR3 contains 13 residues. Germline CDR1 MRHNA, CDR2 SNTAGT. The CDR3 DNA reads TGTGCCAGCAGTCAAGGACAGGGGAAGACCCAGTACTTC. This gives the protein CASSQGQGKTQYF.

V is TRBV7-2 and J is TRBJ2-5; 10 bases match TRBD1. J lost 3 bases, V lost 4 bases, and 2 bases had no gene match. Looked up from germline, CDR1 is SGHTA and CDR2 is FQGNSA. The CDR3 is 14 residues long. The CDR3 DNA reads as TGTGCCAGCAGCTCGGACAGGGGGGAAGAGACCCAGTACTTC. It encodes CASSSDRGEETQYF. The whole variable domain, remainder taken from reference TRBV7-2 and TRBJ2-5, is GAGVSQSPSNKVTEKGKDVELRCDPISGHTALYWYRQSLGQGLEFLIYFQGNSAPDKSGLPSDRFSAERTGGSVSTLTIQRTQQEDSAVYLCASSSDRGEETQYFGPGTRLLVL.

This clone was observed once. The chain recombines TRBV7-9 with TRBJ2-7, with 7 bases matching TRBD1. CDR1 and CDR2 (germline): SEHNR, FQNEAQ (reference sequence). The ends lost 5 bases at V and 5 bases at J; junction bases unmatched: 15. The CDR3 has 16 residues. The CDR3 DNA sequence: TGTGCCAGCAGCCTGCGAGCCGGGACAGCCCCCAACGAGCAGTACTTC. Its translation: CASSLRAGTAPNEQYF.

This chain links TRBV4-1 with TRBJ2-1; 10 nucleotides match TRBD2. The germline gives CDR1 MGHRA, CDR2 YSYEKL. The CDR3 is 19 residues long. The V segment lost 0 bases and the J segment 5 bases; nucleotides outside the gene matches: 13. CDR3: CASSQDRSSGRRGDNEQFF. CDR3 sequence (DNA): TGCGCCAGCAGCCAAGATCGTAGTAGCGGGAGGAGGGGGGACAATGAGCAGTTCTTC.

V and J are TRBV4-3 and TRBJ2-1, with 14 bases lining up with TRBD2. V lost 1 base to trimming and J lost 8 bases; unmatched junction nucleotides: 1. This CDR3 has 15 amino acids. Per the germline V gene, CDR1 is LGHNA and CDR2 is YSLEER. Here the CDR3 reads CASSQGGLAGDEQFF. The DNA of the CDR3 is TGCGCCAGCAGCCAAGGGGGACTAGCGGGAGATGAGCAGTTCTTC.